Listed below are T cell receptor beta chains from one sample, sequenced in a study of T cell responses to AZD1222 COVID-19 vaccine. Using immunoSEQ multiplex PCR, the repertoire was profiled, and TCRdb retains in-frame clones only, with some absent. The repertoire has around 130,000 clones, approximately 85% of them found once; the top ten carry approximately 18%. The sample consisted of peripheral blood, taken on day 0 of MenACWY control vaccination. Every receptor here comes from an adult in good health. The CDR3 runs from the conserved cysteine through the conserved F or W. The D gene is left open where the match is weak. Clone size is not always given. Where it is, it says once, few, many or a class for expanded clones.

cdr3_nt | cdr3_aa | v_call | clone_size | d_call | j_call
TGCGCCAGCAGCCGAACCGACAGCCTCTATGGCTACACCTTC | CASSRTDSLYGYTF | TRBV5-1 | . | . | TRBJ1-2
TGTGCCAGTAGTTCCGCCGGGACAGGACTTTACAATGAGCAGTTCTTC | CASSSAGTGLYNEQFF | TRBV19 | . | TRBD1 | TRBJ2-1
TGTGCCAGCAGAGGGAGTTTGGAGCAGTTCTTC | CASRGSLEQFF | TRBV2 | once | . | TRBJ2-1
TGCAGTGCTAGAGATTTGGTCGGCTACACCTTC | CSARDLVGYTF | TRBV20-1 | few | . | TRBJ1-2
TGTGCCTGGTTCAAAGGCGCCGGGGAGCTGTTTTTT | CAWFKGAGELFF | TRBV30 | . | . | TRBJ2-2
TGTGCCAGCAGCCCACGAGGGGATACGCAGTATTTT | CASSPRGDTQYF | TRBV9 | . | . | TRBJ2-3
TGTGCCAGCAGTACGCCACACCGGGGGCACACTGAAGCTTTCTTT | CASSTPHRGHTEAFF | TRBV28 | . | . | TRBJ1-1
TGTGCCAGCAGCCTAGACACTTCAACGGCTTTCTTT | CASSLDTSTAFF | TRBV6-6 | . | . | TRBJ1-1
TGCGCCAGCAGGATACCGGGACAGGGCCACGAGCAGTACTTC | CASRIPGQGHEQYF | TRBV5-1 | . | TRBD1 | TRBJ2-7
TGCGCCAGCAGCTTGGACAGGGGGCCCAATCAGCCCCAGCATTTT | CASSLDRGPNQPQHF | TRBV5-1 | . | TRBD1 | TRBJ1-5
TGCAGTGCTTACATGTATGGCTACACCTTC | CSAYMYGYTF | TRBV20-1 | . | . | TRBJ1-2
TGTGCCAGCAGCTTATCCGGACTTGGCACCATATATTTT | CASSLSGLGTIYF | TRBV11-2 | . | . | TRBJ1-3
TGTGCCAGCAGCTTAGCCTATCGGACTAGCGGGAGAGGGTTCGAGCAGTTCTTC | CASSLAYRTSGRGFEQFF | TRBV11-2 | . | TRBD2 | TRBJ2-1
TGTGCTAGTGGTCTATATATCGGGACTAGCGGGGAGAAGATTAGGACCGGGGAGCTGTTTTTT | CASGLYIGTSGEKIRTGELFF | TRBV12-5 | . | TRBD2 | TRBJ2-2
TGTGCCACCGTGGTAACCTACGAGCAGTACTTC | CATVVTYEQYF | TRBV30 | . | . | TRBJ2-7
TGTGCCACCAGCAGAGATCAAGTTAGCAATCAGCCCCAGCATTTT | CATSRDQVSNQPQHF | TRBV15 | . | . | TRBJ1-5
TGTGCCAGCAGCCAGGGGATGGATACGCAGTATTTT | CASSQGMDTQYF | TRBV12-3/TRBV12-4 | once | . | TRBJ2-3
TGTGTCACTAGCGGGAGTGGGAATGAGCAGTTCTTC | CVTSGSGNEQFF | TRBV25-1 | . | TRBD2 | TRBJ2-1
TGTGCCAGCAGCTCTGCGGGGTGGAAGAACACTGAAGCTTTCTTT | CASSSAGWKNTEAFF | TRBV11-2 | . | . | TRBJ1-1
TGTGCCAGCAGCTTAGTCAGCGGGAGCTACGAGCAGTACTTC | CASSLVSGSYEQYF | TRBV7-8 | . | TRBD2 | TRBJ2-7
TGTGCCAGCAGTCCCCGGACAGGGAACACCGGGGAGCTGTTTTTT | CASSPRTGNTGELFF | TRBV28 | . | TRBD1 | TRBJ2-2
TGTGCCAGCAGTCGACTAGGCTCTGGAAACACCATATATTTT | CASSRLGSGNTIYF | TRBV28 | . | . | TRBJ1-3
TGTGCCAGCTCACAGAGTAGGGATCAGCCCCAGCATTTT | CASSQSRDQPQHF | TRBV18 | . | . | TRBJ1-5
TGCAGCGTTGCAGAGCGTCCGAACACCGGGGAGCTGTTTTTT | CSVAERPNTGELFF | TRBV29-1 | . | . | TRBJ2-2
TGTGCCAGCAGCTGGACTAGCGATACCTACGAGCAGTACTTC | CASSWTSDTYEQYF | TRBV7-2 | few | TRBD2 | TRBJ2-7
TGTGCCAGCAGGCTAAGGAACACTGAAGCTTTCTTT | CASRLRNTEAFF | TRBV3-1/TRBV3-2 | . | . | TRBJ1-1
TGCAGTGGGGAAGACTCCTACGAGCAGTACTTC | CSGEDSYEQYF | TRBV20-1 | . | . | TRBJ2-7
TGTGCCAGCAGCTTCGAGTCAATGAATAATTCACCCCTCCACTTT | CASSFESMNNSPLHF | TRBV7-8 | . | . | TRBJ1-6
TGTGCCAGCAGCTTAGGTCCCCCCTCACATCGGATCATGAACACTGAAGCTTTCTTT | CASSLGPPSHRIMNTEAFF | TRBV7-8 | . | . | TRBJ1-1
TGTGCCAGCTCCCGACAGATGAACACTGAAGCTTTCTTT | CASSRQMNTEAFF | TRBV6-5 | . | . | TRBJ1-1
TGTGCCAGCAGTTCCGAGGGCCTCAACACTGAAGCTTTCTTT | CASSSEGLNTEAFF | TRBV28 | . | . | TRBJ1-1
TGTGCCAGCAGCCCCGGACAGGGTGGGATAACCTACGAGCAGTACTTC | CASSPGQGGITYEQYF | TRBV7-3 | . | TRBD1 | TRBJ2-7
TGTGCCTGGGCAGCCTTATCCTATAATTCACCCCTCCACTTT | CAWAALSYNSPLHF | TRBV30 | . | . | TRBJ1-6
TGTGCCAGCAGTTCCACTCGATATAGCCGAGGAGGCTACACCTTC | CASSSTRYSRGGYTF | TRBV6-5 | . | . | TRBJ1-2